These 17 T cell receptor beta chains were all obtained from the same sample, sequenced in a study of OX40 agonist ivuxolimab in advanced cancers. Libraries came from the immunoSEQ multiplex PCR assay. Sourced from immuneACCESS, this table was stored by TCRdb with only in-frame sequences that have V and J called. A share of the clones is absent; for the studies checked, an unresolved V gene accounts for under half, and the remainder has no known explanation. This sample gives about 88,000 clones in total; approximately 85% of them show up just once. Of the sample, around 0.2% falls within the top ten clones. The sample consisted of CD4+ or CD8+ T cells sorted from blood, taken in a trial of the OX40 agonist ivuxolimab. All receptors come from an adult with an advanced solid tumor such as melanoma, head and neck, liver or kidney cancer.

The chain couples TRBV28 to TRBJ2-7; D is undetermined. The CDR3 contains 14 residues. CDR1 is MDHEN, CDR2 SYDVKM, per germline. V shed 2 bases and J shed 5 bases, with 13 bases lying between them. Here the CDR3 DNA reads TGTGCCAGCAGTTTAACGGGTGGGTTCCACGAGCAGTACTTC. Translated, it gives CASSLTGGFHEQYF.

This clone turned up a few times. CDR3 region: CSVEVAQRHTEAFF. DNA for the CDR3: TGCAGCGTTGAAGTGGCACAGCGACACACTGAAGCTTTCTTT. The chain recombines TRBV29-1 with TRBJ1-1; D uncertain. CDR1 is SQVTM, CDR2 ANQGSEA, per germline. The CDR3 runs 14 residues. Trimming removed 1 base at V and 3 bases at J, with 12 bases between.

V is TRBV11-2 and J is TRBJ2-5; weak D call: TRBD1 (5 bases). CDR1 and CDR2 from the germline V gene are SGHAT and FQNNGV. CDR3 length equals 14 residues. V lost 0 bases and J 7 bases, leaving 12 bases between the germline ends. Written as DNA, the CDR3 is TGTGCCAGCAGCTTAGAGACAGTCTTGGTGACCCAGTACTTC. Translated: CASSLETVLVTQYF.

The CDR3 here is CAWDQGHNQPQHF. CDR3 nucleotide sequence: TGTGCCTGGGATCAGGGTCACAATCAGCCCCAGCATTTT. This chain links TRBV30 with TRBJ1-5; a weak D match, TRBD1 (5 bases). The CDR3 sequence is 13 residues long. V was shortened by 5 bases and J by 3 bases, with 11 bases between the two germline ends. CDR1 GTSNPN and CDR2 SVGIG come from the germline V gene (reference sequence). The full variable domain, its missing parts supplied by reference TRBV30 and TRBJ1-5, is SQTIHQWPATLVQPVGSPLSLECTVEGTSNPNLYWYRQAAGRGLQLLFYSVGIGQISSEVPQNLSASRPQDRQFILSSKKLLLSDSGFYLCAWDQGHNQPQHFGDGTRLSIL.

This rearrangement joins TRBV28 to TRBJ1-2; tentatively, D is TRBD1 (5 bases). The V gene's germline CDR1 is MDHEN and CDR2 SYDVKM. Trimming left V 5 bases short and J 8 bases short, with 18 bases between. CDR3 size: 14 residues. DNA of the CDR3: TGTGCCAGCAGTGTGCCGGGCGGGGCGAGGGGCTACACCTTC. Its translation is CASSVPGGARGYTF.

This clone was seen once. The chain carries TRBV29-1 and TRBJ2-2; D is tentatively TRBD1 or TRBD2 (5 bases each). The CDR3 length is 16 residues. Trimming cost V 4 bases and J 6 bases, with 21 bases left between them. Per germline, CDR1 SQVTM and CDR2 ANQGSEA. The CDR3 protein is CSVVSLRWDGPGELFF. The CDR3 DNA reads TGCAGCGTTGTCTCCCTACGTTGGGACGGGCCCGGGGAGCTGTTTTTT.

The rearrangement joins TRBV19 to TRBJ1-2; a weak D match, TRBD1 (6 bases). Trimming took off 5 bases at V and 0 bases at J, with 22 bases between the two ends. CDR3 length: 18 amino acids. Germline V lookup: CDR1 LNHDA, CDR2 SQIVND (reference sequence). CDR3 bases: TGTGCCAGTAGTGTCCGGGACGGGGGGCTCCTTTCTAACTATGGCTACACCTTC. Encoded protein: CASSVRDGGLLSNYGYTF.

This clone has just a few counts. The chain combines TRBV5-4 with TRBJ2-1; 10 bases match TRBD2. The trim removed 3 bases at V and 5 bases at J, leaving 5 bases unmatched. Looked up from germline, CDR1 is SGHNT and CDR2 is YYREEE (reference sequence). This CDR3 spans 15 amino acids. CDR3 protein: CASSSPSGRDNEQFF. The CDR3 bases are TGTGCCAGCAGCTCCCCAAGCGGGAGGGACAATGAGCAGTTCTTC.

The V call is TRBV6-5, the J call TRBJ1-2; D is perhaps TRBD1 (5 bases). Germline CDR1 reads MNHEY; CDR2 reads SVGAGI. The V end was cut by 8 bases, the J end by 1 base, with 11 bases between. The CDR3 is 13 amino acids. The CDR3 region is CASAAGYNYGYTF. CDR3 sequence (DNA): TGTGCCAGCGCCGCAGGGTATAACTATGGCTACACCTTC.

This clone has just one count. This chain uses TRBV28 with TRBJ2-7; perhaps TRBD2 as D (6 bases). V dropped 3 bases and J dropped 3 bases, with 12 bases sitting between them. This CDR3 has 14 amino acids. The germline V gene has CDR1 MDHEN and CDR2 SYDVKM. In DNA, the CDR3 is TGTGCCAGCAGTTTGGCTCGGGGAGGCTACGAGCAGTACGTC. It translates to CASSLARGGYEQYV.

The chain combines TRBV5-1 with TRBJ1-2; D not certain. Germline V lookup: CDR1 SGHRS, CDR2 YFSETQ. Between the trimmed V and J ends, which lost 0 bases and 2 bases, there was a span of 20 bases. There are 18 residues in the CDR3. This CDR3 is CASSLAYSRPGWNYGYTF. The CDR3 DNA reads TGCGCCAGCAGCTTGGCCTACTCCCGACCGGGGTGGAACTATGGCTACACCTTC.

This chain connects TRBV11-3 to TRBJ2-6, with 9 bases fitting TRBD1. V shed 5 bases and J 4 bases; nucleotides not matched to a gene: 6. Germline V lookup: CDR1 SGHNT, CDR2 YENEEA. This CDR3 has 16 residues. The CDR3 DNA reads TGTGCCAGCAGCAGGGGGACAGGGAGCGGGGCCAACGTCCTGACTTTC. Protein sequence: CASSRGTGSGANVLTF.

The V call is TRBV5-4, the J call TRBJ2-2; TRBD1 agrees at 8 bases. The CDR3 extends over 15 amino acids. Losses at the gene ends were 4 bases for V and 1 base for J; bases not matched to a gene: 3. CDR1 SGHNT and CDR2 YYREEE come from the germline V gene (reference sequence). CDR3 nucleotide sequence: TGTGCCAGCAGCCGGGGACAGGAGAACACCGGGGAGCTGTTTTTT. It translates to CASSRGQENTGELFF.

The rearrangement uses TRBV12-5 and TRBJ2-5; TRBD2 matches at 7 bases. This CDR3 comprises 17 residues. The germline CDR1 and CDR2 sequences are LGHNT and FRNRAP. Trimming at V came to 6 bases and at J to 5 bases, leaving 18 bases not matched to a gene. The CDR3 protein is CASGDGRGLGFRETQYF. The CDR3 region has the DNA TGTGCTAGTGGCGATGGGAGGGGCCTGGGGTTTCGGGAGACCCAGTACTTC.

The chain recombines TRBV7-3 with TRBJ1-5; the match to TRBD1 covers 7 bases. The length of the CDR3 is 16 residues. With 5 bases clipped from V and 4 bases from J, the junction kept 11 bases outside the gene matches. Germline V gene lookup returns CDR1 SGHTA and CDR2 FQGTGA. In DNA, the CDR3 is TGTGCCAGCAGCCTCCCCCGGGACAGACTAAATCAGCCCCAGCATTTT. Translation: CASSLPRDRLNQPQHF.

The chain links TRBV30 to TRBJ1-2; possible D gene TRBD1, 6 bases. Germline V gene lookup returns CDR1 GTSNPN and CDR2 SVGIG (reference sequence). The CDR3 sequence is 14 residues long. The V and J ends lost 0 bases and 2 bases respectively, with 10 bases between them. Written as DNA, the CDR3 is TGTGCCTGGAGTGTTCTAGGACAGAACTATGGCTACACCTTC. It codes for CAWSVLGQNYGYTF.

The chain combines TRBV28 with TRBJ1-5; D is uncertain. In germline, CDR1 is MDHEN, CDR2 SYDVKM. CDR3 length: 14 amino acids. V shed 1 base and J shed 7 bases, with 11 bases lying between them. CDR3 DNA: TGTGCCAGCAGTTTATCGGCCCGCGGGCAGCCCCAGCATTTT. It translates to CASSLSARGQPQHF.